This entry concerns a single T cell receptor (beta chain). Its target is not known. This sample was included in a study of shared clonotypes between healthy human individuals. On the study more broadly: A donor's plate count was three for CD4 naive and three for CD4 memory; CD8 naive had two and CD8 memory one. Whole-study results and caveats: For sorted subsets, rarefaction showed incomplete sequencing despite large depth. Clonotypes shared by all four donors outscored non-shared clonotypes in generation probability.

Using immunoSEQ multiplex PCR, the repertoire was profiled, and TCRdb retains in-frame clones only, with some absent. Among 2 million to 3 million clones, 80% to 95% were seen once, and the ten largest hold about 0.38%. Trimming shortened V by 4 bases and J by 4 bases, and 14 bases separated the two germline ends. CDR3 length: 15 amino acids. Per germline, CDR1 LNHDA and CDR2 SQIVND (reference sequence). Donors comprised only Caucasian adults living in Nashville, Tennessee. The chain employs TRBV19 and TRBJ1-5; D possibly corresponds to TRBD1 (5 bases). This TCR derives from a man younger than 35 in good health. Some clones in this sample may be carry-over from other donors' samples. Sequenced input: naive CD4+ T cells from PBMCs. Regarding subset: CD45RA+ positively selected. The CDR3 loop reads CASSSQGGPNQPQHF. The CDR3 DNA follows: TGTGCCAGTAGTAGCCAGGGAGGCCCAAATCAGCCCCAGCATTTT.